The clone carrying this TCR beta chain was found a few times. The data originate from a study of CD8+ T cells in alopecia areata. At the level of the study: Treated patients received oral tofacitinib, 5 to 10 mg twice daily.

Treatment in this sample: oral pan-JAK inhibitor, 5-10 mg twice daily. Reverse transcribed after extraction, RNA yielded cDNA as the sequencing template. Assay: immunoSEQ multiplex PCR; the TCRdb copy retains only in-frame clones and omits some. This repertoire shows around 140,000 clones, roughly 50% found once; its top ten account for about a sixth. This CDR3 has 12 amino acids. CDR1 and CDR2 (germline): SNHLY, FYNNEI. The V and J ends lost 10 bases and 6 bases respectively, with 13 bases between them. This clonotype was obtained from a human donor with alopecia areata. Sequenced material: CD8+ T cells sorted from blood, taken at week 4, from a patient treated with tofacitinib. V gene TRBV2 combines with J gene TRBJ2-1; no definite D call. CDR3 amino acids: CAILAASNEQFF. CDR3 sequence (DNA): TGTGCCATCCTCGCGGCTTCCAATGAGCAGTTCTTC.